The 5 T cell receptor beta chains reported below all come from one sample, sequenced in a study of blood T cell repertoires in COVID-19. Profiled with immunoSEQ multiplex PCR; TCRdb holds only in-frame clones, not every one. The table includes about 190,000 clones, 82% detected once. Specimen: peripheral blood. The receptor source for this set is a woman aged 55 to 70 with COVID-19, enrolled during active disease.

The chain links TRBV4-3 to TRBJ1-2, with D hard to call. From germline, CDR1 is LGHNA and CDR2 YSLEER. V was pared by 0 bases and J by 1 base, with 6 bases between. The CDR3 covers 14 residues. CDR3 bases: TGCGCCAGCAGCCAAGAGAGACTTAACTATGGCTACACCTTC. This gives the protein CASSQERLNYGYTF.

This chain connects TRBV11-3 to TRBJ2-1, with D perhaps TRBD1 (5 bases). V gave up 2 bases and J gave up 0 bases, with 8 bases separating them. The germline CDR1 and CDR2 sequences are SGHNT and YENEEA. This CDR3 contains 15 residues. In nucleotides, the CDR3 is TGTGCCAGCAGCTTAAACAGGAACTCCTACAATGAGCAGTTCTTC. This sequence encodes CASSLNRNSYNEQFF.

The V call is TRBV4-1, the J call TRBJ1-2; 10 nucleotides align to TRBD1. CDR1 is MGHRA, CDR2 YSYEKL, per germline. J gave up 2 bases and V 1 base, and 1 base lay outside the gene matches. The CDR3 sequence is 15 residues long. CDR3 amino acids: CASSQAGQGNYGYTF. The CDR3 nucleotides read TGCGCCAGCAGCCAAGCGGGACAGGGGAACTATGGCTACACCTTC.

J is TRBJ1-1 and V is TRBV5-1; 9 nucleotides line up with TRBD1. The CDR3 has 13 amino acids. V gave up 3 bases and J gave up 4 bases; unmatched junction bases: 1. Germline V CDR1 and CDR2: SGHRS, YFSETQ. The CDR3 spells CASSWGQGTEAFF. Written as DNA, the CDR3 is TGCGCCAGCAGCTGGGGACAGGGCACTGAAGCTTTCTTT.

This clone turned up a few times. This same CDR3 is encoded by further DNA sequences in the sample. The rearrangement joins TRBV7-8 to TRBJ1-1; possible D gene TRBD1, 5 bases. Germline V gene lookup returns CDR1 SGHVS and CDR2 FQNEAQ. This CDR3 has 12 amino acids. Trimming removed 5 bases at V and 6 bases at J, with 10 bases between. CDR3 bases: TGTGCCAGCAGCCACTGGGGGGCTGAAGCTTTCTTT. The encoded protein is CASSHWGAEAFF.